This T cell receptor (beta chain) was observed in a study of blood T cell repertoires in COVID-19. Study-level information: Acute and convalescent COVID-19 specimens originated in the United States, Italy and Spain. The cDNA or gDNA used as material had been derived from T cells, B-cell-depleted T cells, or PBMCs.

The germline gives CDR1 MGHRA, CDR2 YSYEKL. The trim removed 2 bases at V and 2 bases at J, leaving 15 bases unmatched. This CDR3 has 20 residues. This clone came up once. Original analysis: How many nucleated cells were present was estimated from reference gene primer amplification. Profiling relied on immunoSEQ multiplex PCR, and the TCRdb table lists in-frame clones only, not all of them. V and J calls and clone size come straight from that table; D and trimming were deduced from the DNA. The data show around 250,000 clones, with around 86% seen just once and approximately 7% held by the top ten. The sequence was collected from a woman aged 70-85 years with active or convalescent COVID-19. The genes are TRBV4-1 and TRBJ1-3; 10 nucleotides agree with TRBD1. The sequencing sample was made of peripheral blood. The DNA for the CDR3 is TGCGCCAGCAGCCAACCTCCGGGACAGGGGATTGCCCGGCCTGGAAACACCATATATTTT. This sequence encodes CASSQPPGQGIARPGNTIYF.